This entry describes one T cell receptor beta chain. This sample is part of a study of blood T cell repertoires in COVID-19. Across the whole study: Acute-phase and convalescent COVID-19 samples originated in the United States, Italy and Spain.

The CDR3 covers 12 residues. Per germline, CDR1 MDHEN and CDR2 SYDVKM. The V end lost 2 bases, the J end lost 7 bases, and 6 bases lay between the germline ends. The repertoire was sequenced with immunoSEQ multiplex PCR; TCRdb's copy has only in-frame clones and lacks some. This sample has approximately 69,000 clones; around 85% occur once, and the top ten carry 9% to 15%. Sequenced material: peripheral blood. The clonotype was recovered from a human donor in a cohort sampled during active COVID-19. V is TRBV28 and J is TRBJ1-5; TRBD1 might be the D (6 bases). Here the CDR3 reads CASSLGGQPQHF. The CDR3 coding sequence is TGTGCCAGCAGTTTAGGGGGCCAGCCCCAGCATTTT.